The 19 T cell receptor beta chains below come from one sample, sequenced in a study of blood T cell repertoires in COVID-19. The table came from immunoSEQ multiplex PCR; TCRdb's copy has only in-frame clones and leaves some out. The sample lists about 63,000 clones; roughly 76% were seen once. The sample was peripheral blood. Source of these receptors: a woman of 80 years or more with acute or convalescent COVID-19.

The CDR3 spells CASRPGTGVREQYF. The CDR3 DNA is TGTGCCAGCAGGCCCGGGACAGGGGTCCGCGAGCAGTACTTC. This sequence joins TRBV28 and TRBJ2-7; 10 positions match TRBD1. V gave up 6 bases and J gave up 6 bases; unmatched junction bases: 8. Germline CDR1 is MDHEN and CDR2 is SYDVKM. This CDR3 has 14 amino acids.

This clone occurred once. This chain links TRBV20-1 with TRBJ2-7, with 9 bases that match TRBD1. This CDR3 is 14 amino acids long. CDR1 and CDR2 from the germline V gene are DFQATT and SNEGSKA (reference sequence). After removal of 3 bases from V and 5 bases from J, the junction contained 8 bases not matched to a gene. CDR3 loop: CSASVGQGFNEQYF. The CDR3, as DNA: TGCAGTGCTAGTGTTGGACAGGGGTTCAACGAGCAGTACTTC.

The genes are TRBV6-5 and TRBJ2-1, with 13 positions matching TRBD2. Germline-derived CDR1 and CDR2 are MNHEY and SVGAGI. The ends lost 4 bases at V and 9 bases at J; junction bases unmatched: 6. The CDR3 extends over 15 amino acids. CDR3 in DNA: TGTGCCAGCAGTTCCCGACTAGCGGGAGGTAGTGAGCAGTTCTTC. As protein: CASSSRLAGGSEQFF.

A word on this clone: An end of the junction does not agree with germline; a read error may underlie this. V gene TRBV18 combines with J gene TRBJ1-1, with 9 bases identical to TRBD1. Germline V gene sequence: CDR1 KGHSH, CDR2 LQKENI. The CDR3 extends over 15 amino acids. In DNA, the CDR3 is TGTGCCAGCTCACCTCTTGGACAGGGGAACGCTGAAGCTTTCTTT. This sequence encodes CASSPLGQGNAEAFF.

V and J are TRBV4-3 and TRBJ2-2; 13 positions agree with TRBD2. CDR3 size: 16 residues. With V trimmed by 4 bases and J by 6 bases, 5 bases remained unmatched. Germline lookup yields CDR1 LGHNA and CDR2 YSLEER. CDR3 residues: CASSRLAGGLAGELFF. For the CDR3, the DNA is TGCGCCAGCAGCCGACTAGCGGGAGGACTGGCCGGGGAGCTGTTTTTT.

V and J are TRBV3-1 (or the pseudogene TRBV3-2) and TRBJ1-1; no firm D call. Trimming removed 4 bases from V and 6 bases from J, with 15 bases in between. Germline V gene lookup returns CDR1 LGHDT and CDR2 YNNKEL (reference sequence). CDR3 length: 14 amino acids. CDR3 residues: CASSLDEGKPEAFF. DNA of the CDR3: TGTGCCAGCAGCCTCGATGAGGGTAAACCTGAAGCTTTCTTT.

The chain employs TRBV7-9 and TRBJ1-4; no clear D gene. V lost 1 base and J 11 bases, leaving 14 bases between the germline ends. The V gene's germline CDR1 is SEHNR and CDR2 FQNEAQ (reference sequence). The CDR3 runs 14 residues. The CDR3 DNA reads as TGTGCCAGCAGCTTAGGTGACCTAGCGGGTAAACTGTTTTTT. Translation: CASSLGDLAGKLFF.

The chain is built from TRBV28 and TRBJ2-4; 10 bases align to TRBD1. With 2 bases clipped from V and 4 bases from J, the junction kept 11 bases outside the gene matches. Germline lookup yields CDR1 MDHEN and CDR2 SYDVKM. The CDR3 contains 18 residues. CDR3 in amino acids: CASSLTQGTGDLKNIQYF. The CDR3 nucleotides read TGTGCCAGCAGTTTAACCCAAGGGACAGGGGACTTAAAAAACATTCAGTACTTC.

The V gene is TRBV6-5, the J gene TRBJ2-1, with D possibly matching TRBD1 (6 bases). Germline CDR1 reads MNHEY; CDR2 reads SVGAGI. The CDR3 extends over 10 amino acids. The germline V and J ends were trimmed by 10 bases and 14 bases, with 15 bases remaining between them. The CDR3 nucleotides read TGTGCCACCAGAGACAGGCCTAAGTTCTTC. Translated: CATRDRPKFF.

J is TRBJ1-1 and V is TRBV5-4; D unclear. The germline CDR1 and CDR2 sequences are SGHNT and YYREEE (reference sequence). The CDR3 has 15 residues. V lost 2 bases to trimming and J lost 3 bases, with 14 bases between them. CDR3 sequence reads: CASSLEAVTYTEAFF. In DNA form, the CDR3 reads TGTGCCAGCAGCTTAGAAGCGGTCACCTACACTGAAGCTTTCTTT.

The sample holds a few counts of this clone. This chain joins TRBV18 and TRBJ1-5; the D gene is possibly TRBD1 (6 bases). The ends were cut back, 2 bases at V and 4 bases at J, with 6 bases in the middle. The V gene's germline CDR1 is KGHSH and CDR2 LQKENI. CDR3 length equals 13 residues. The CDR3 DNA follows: TGTGCCAGCTCACCAGGACAGAATCAGCCCCAGCATTTT. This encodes CASSPGQNQPQHF.

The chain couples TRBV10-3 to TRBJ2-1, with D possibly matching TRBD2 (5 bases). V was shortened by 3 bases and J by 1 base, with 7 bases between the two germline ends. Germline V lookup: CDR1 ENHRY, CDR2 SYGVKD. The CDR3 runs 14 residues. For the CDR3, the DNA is TGTGCCATCAGTGATTCGGGGTCCTACAATGAGCAGTTCTTC. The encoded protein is CAISDSGSYNEQFF.

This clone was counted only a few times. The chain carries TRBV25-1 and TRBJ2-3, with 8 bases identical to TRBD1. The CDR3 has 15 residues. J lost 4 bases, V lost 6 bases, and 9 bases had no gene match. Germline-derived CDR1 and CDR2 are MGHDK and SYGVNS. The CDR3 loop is CASRHTGGGSDTQYF. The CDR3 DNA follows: TGTGCCAGCAGGCACACAGGGGGTGGGTCAGATACGCAGTATTTT.

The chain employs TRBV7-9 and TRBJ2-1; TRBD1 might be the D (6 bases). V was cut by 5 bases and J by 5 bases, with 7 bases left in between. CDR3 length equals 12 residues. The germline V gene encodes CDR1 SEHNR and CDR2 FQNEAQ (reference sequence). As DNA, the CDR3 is TGTGCCAGCAGCCAGGGGCACAATGAGCAGTTCTTC. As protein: CASSQGHNEQFF. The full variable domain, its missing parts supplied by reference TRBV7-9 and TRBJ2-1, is DTGVSQNPRHKITKRGQNVTFRCDPISEHNRLYWYRQTLGQGPEFLTYFQNEAQLEKSRLLSDRFSAERPKGSFSTLEIQRTEQGDSAMYLCASSQGHNEQFFGPGTRLTVL.

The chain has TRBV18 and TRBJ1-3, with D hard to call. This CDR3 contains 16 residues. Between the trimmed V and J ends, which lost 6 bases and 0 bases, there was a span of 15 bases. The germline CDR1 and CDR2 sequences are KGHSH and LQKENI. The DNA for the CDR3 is TGTGCCAGCTCCTCCTCGGGTGGCAGCTCTGGAAACACCATATATTTT. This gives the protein CASSSSGGSSGNTIYF.

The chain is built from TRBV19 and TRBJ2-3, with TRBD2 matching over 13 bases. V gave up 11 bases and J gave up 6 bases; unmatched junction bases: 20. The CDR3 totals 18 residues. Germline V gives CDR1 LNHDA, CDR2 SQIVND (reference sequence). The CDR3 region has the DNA TGTGCCGGAGAACCTTCGGGGCCGGTACTAGCGGGAGGGGATACGCAGTATTTT. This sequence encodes CAGEPSGPVLAGGDTQYF.

As DNA, the CDR3 is TGTGCCAGCTGGAGGCCGGATGGCTACACCTTC. Protein sequence: CASWRPDGYTF. The chain carries TRBV9 and TRBJ1-2; the D is unclear. This CDR3 has 11 amino acids. Per the germline V gene, CDR1 is SGDLS and CDR2 is YYNGEE. Trimming pared 7 bases from V and 6 bases from J, leaving 10 bases between.

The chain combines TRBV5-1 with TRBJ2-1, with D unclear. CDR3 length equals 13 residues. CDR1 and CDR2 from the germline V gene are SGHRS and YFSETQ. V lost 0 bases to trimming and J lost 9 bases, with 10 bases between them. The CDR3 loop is CASSLGSTSEQFF. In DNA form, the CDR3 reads TGCGCCAGCAGCTTGGGTTCTACCTCTGAGCAGTTCTTC.

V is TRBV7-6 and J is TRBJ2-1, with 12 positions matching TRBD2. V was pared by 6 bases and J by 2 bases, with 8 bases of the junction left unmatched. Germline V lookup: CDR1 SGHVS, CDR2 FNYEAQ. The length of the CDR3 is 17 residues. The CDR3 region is CASRSRLAGAPYNEQFF. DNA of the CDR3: TGTGCCAGCAGATCTAGACTAGCGGGAGCCCCCTACAATGAGCAGTTCTTC.